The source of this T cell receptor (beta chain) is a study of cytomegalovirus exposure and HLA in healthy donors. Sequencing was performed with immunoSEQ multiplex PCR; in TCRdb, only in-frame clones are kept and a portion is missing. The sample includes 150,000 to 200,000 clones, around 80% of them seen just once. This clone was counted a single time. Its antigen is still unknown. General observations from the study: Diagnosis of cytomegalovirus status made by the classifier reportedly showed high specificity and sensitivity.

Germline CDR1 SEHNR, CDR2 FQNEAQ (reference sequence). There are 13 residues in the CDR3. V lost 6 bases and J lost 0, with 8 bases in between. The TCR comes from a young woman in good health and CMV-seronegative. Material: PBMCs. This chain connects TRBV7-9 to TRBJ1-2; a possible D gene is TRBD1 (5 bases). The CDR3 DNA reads TGTGCCAGCAGGGACAATGCTAACTATGGCTACACCTTC. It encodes CASRDNANYGYTF.